This passage covers 20 T cell receptor beta chains from one sample sequenced in a study of cytomegalovirus exposure and HLA in healthy donors. PCR used 60 Vbeta primers and 13 Jbeta primers. Some clones are missing from TCRdb's copy, which holds only in-frame ones; the method was immunoSEQ multiplex PCR. In the table there are 96,000 or so clones, roughly 74% of which are singletons. Sequencing was done on a sample of PBMCs. These receptors all come from a female donor in good health and CMV-seropositive.

This chain uses TRBV7-3 with TRBJ2-2, with unresolved D. CDR3 length: 12 amino acids. Per the germline V gene, CDR1 is SGHTA and CDR2 is FQGTGA. V lost 5 bases to trimming and J lost 3 bases, with 4 bases between them. CDR3 DNA: TGTGCCAGCAGCCTTCACACCGGGGAGCTGTTTTTT. This encodes CASSLHTGELFF. The whole variable domain, filled in from reference TRBV7-3 and TRBJ2-2, reads GAGVSQTPSNKVTEKGKYVELRCDPISGHTALYWYRQSLGQGPEFLIYFQGTGAADDSGLPNDRFFAVRPEGSVSTLKIQRTERGDSAVYLCASSLHTGELFFGEGSRLTVL.

On this clone itself: This same CDR3 is encoded by further DNA sequences in the sample. The J gene is TRBJ2-7, the V gene TRBV18; weak D call: TRBD1 (6 bases). Deletions cut 2 bases from V and 4 bases from J, with 9 bases between. CDR1 and CDR2 from the germline V gene are KGHSH and LQKENI. This CDR3 is built from 13 residues. CDR3 sequence (DNA): TGTGCCAGCTCACCAAGGCAGGGGTACGAGCAGTACTTC. As protein: CASSPRQGYEQYF.

The V gene is TRBV5-1, the J gene TRBJ2-7; D possibly corresponds to TRBD2 (5 bases). The CDR3 has 12 residues. Germline values: CDR1 SGHRS, CDR2 YFSETQ. Between the trimmed V and J ends, which lost 4 bases and 3 bases, there was a span of 8 bases. The CDR3 spells CASSNSVYEQYF. The CDR3 nucleotides are TGCGCCAGCAGCAATAGCGTCTACGAGCAGTACTTC.

The chain carries TRBV14 and TRBJ2-1; 12 bases line up with TRBD2. V gave up 6 bases and J gave up 8 bases; unmatched junction bases: 11. Germline CDR1 and CDR2: SGHDN and FVKESK. This CDR3 comprises 16 residues. The CDR3 bases are TGTGCCAGCAGTTCTGGCTGGACTAGCGGGGTAGATGAGCAGTTCTTC. Residues: CASSSGWTSGVDEQFF.

This chain links TRBV7-2 with TRBJ1-1; TRBD1 might be the D (5 bases). The CDR3 length is 13 residues. V was clipped by 5 bases and J by 2 bases, with 9 bases between them. Germline CDR1 reads SGHTA; CDR2 reads FQGNSA. CDR3 DNA sequence: TGTGCCAGCAGCCCAGACAGCAACACTGAAGCTTTCTTT. Translating gives CASSPDSNTEAFF.

V gene TRBV30 combines with J gene TRBJ1-2, with D tentatively TRBD1 (5 bases). The germline V and J ends were trimmed by 3 bases and 8 bases, with 7 bases remaining between them. The length of the CDR3 is 10 residues. CDR1 is GTSNPN, CDR2 SVGIG, per germline (reference sequence). In DNA, the CDR3 is TGTGCCTGGAGGCAGGGCGGCTACACCTTC. It encodes CAWRQGGYTF.

The V gene is TRBV4-2, the J gene TRBJ2-3; D not resolved. This CDR3 spans 12 amino acids. Germline CDR1 is LGHNA and CDR2 is YNFKEQ. V dropped 0 bases and J dropped 6 bases, with 4 bases sitting between them. The chain's CDR3 is CASSQDSDTQYF. CDR3 bases: TGTGCCAGCAGCCAAGATTCGGATACGCAGTATTTT.

The rearrangement joins TRBV6-5 to TRBJ2-1; TRBD2 matches 7 bases. The CDR3 has 16 residues. Unmatched junction bases numbered 10, after V lost 4 bases and J lost 4 bases. Germline V lookup: CDR1 MNHEY, CDR2 SVGAGI. The CDR3 is CASSFNRGVRYNEQFF. The CDR3 coding sequence is TGTGCCAGCAGTTTCAACCGGGGGGTAAGGTACAATGAGCAGTTCTTC.

The V gene is TRBV21-1, the J gene TRBJ1-5; the table's D call, TRBD1, was not checked against the DNA. TRBV21-1 is a known pseudogene. This CDR3 is built from 15 residues. CDR3 DNA: TGTGCCAGCAGCCCAAGAAGGGGTCCCAAGGGGCCCCAGCATTTT. Its protein is CASSPRRGPKGPQHF.

This clone occurred a few times. V usage is TRBV5-1 and J usage is TRBJ2-7, with 8 bases matching TRBD1. Germline CDR1 reads SGHRS; CDR2 reads YFSETQ. The CDR3 has 15 amino acids. V lost 1 base, J lost 5 bases, and 8 bases stayed unmatched. The CDR3 DNA is TGCGCCAGCAGCTTGATCGGACAGGGCGTCCACGAGCAGTACTTC. Encoded protein: CASSLIGQGVHEQYF. The full variable domain, completed using reference TRBV5-1 and TRBJ2-7, is KAGVTQTPRYLIKTRGQQVTLSCSPISGHRSVSWYQQTPGQGLQFLFEYFSETQRNKGNFPGRFSGRQFSNSRSEMNVSTLELGDSALYLCASSLIGQGVHEQYFGPGTRLTVT.

V gene TRBV4-3 combines with J gene TRBJ2-1; perhaps TRBD2 as D (7 bases). This CDR3 is built from 16 residues. Trimming removed 1 base at V and 3 bases at J, with 13 bases between. The germline V gene has CDR1 LGHNA and CDR2 YSLEER. CDR3: CASSQGRGGIYNEQFF. The CDR3 DNA sequence: TGCGCCAGCAGCCAAGGTCGCGGGGGCATCTACAATGAGCAGTTCTTC.

The count of this clone is one. This chain connects TRBV28 to TRBJ2-5; D call uncertain. Germline V CDR1 and CDR2: MDHEN, SYDVKM. The CDR3 is 11 amino acids. Trimming took 4 bases from V and 5 from J, leaving 5 bases between them. CDR3 amino acids: CASSSRETQYF. CDR3 coding DNA: TGTGCCAGCAGTTCCCGTGAGACCCAGTACTTC.

This chain links TRBV28 with TRBJ2-7; 14 bases align to TRBD2. In germline, CDR1 is MDHEN, CDR2 SYDVKM. The CDR3 contains 17 residues. Unmatched junction bases numbered 10, after V lost 9 bases and J lost 0 bases. For the CDR3, the DNA is TGTGCCAGTCCCCCGGGACTAGCGGGAGTCCTCTCCTACGAGCAGTACTTC. This translates into CASPPGLAGVLSYEQYF.

The J gene is TRBJ2-7, the V gene TRBV29-1, with 8 bases lining up with TRBD1. The germline gives CDR1 SQVTM, CDR2 ANQGSEA. Germline trimming cut 4 bases from V and 0 bases from J; bases unmatched to any gene: 5. The CDR3 has 14 amino acids. The CDR3 DNA is TGCAGCGTTGTGGGACAGGCAGCCTCCTACGAGCAGTACTTC. Protein sequence: CSVVGQAASYEQYF.

The table lists this clone with a few counts. This chain joins TRBV6-5 and TRBJ2-2, with D tentatively TRBD2 (6 bases). In germline, CDR1 is MNHEY, CDR2 SVGAGI. The CDR3 covers 14 residues. The V gene lost 7 bases and the J gene lost 4 bases, with 13 bases spanning the gap. The CDR3 DNA reads TGTGCCAGCACCCAGGCGGGGCCCACCGGGGAGCTGTTTTTT. Amino acids: CASTQAGPTGELFF.

The chain uses TRBV7-2 and TRBJ2-7, with D unclear. Germline V gene data show CDR1 as SGHTA and CDR2 as FQGNSA. V was shortened by 1 base and J by 1 base, with 5 bases between the two germline ends. The CDR3 covers 13 residues. The DNA of the CDR3 is TGTGCCAGCAGCTTAGGAGTTTCCTACGAGCAGTACTTC. Translation: CASSLGVSYEQYF.

V is TRBV9 and J is TRBJ1-2; D gene ambiguous. The V and J ends lost 5 bases and 4 bases respectively, with 12 bases between them. The CDR3 spans 13 residues. Germline CDR1 reads SGDLS; CDR2 reads YYNGEE. In DNA form, the CDR3 reads TGTGCCAGCAGTCAAACAGCCAGCTATGGCTACACCTTC. It yields the protein CASSQTASYGYTF.

The V and J genes are TRBV7-9 and TRBJ2-3; 10 nucleotides agree with TRBD2. J gave up 6 bases and V 2 bases, and 8 bases lay outside the gene matches. The V gene's germline CDR1 is SEHNR and CDR2 FQNEAQ (reference sequence). This CDR3 is 16 amino acids long. This CDR3 is CASSLTPAGGKDTQYF. CDR3 coding DNA: TGTGCCAGCAGCTTAACGCCAGCGGGGGGGAAGGATACGCAGTATTTT.

The V call is TRBV30, the J call TRBJ2-1; 7 nucleotides agree with TRBD2. V trimming: 5 bases; J trimming: 9 bases; junction bases outside the gene matches: 16. CDR3 length equals 15 residues. From germline, CDR1 is GTSNPN and CDR2 SVGIG (reference sequence). CDR3 sequence (DNA): TGTGCCTGGGCCGAGGGGCGGGGGACTCAGGGTGAGCAGTTCTTC. Its protein product is CAWAEGRGTQGEQFF.

The genes are TRBV4-2 and TRBJ1-2; unclear D gene. This CDR3 has 16 amino acids. Germline V lookup: CDR1 LGHNA, CDR2 YNFKEQ. The germline V and J ends were trimmed by 4 bases and 6 bases, with 21 bases remaining between them. CDR3 coding DNA: TGTGCCAGCAGCCCCGCACAGTGGGTGTTAAAGGATGGCTACACCTTC. Translated: CASSPAQWVLKDGYTF.